The rows below give T cell receptor beta chains drawn from one sample of a study of beta chain features in type 1 diabetes. Profiled with immunoSEQ multiplex PCR; TCRdb holds only in-frame clones, not every one. The sample shows approximately 170,000 clones, around 8% of them seen only once. Material: central memory CD4+ T cells from blood. Receptors were obtained from a woman between 40 and 55 years old with type 1 diabetes. Both conserved end residues are part of each CDR3. A D gene is named only where the DNA matches it firmly. Clone sizes are given selectively: once, few, many, or a class where the clone is expanded.

>TRBV6-5|TRBD1|few|TRBJ1-1
CASSYEAGGRTEAFF
TGTGCCAGCAGTTACGAGGCAGGGGGCAGGACTGAAGCTTTCTTT
>TRBV5-4|-|few|TRBJ1-1
CASSPGWDKNTEAFF
TGTGCCAGCAGCCCGGGGTGGGACAAGAACACTGAAGCTTTCTTT
>TRBV2|-|-|TRBJ2-7
CASRRPTGGSYEQYF
TGTGCCAGCAGGCGCCCGACAGGAGGTTCCTACGAGCAGTACTTC
>TRBV2|-|few|TRBJ2-5
CASTGAAETQYF
TGTGCCAGCACAGGGGCCGCAGAGACCCAGTACTTC
>TRBV6-5|-|few|TRBJ2-7
CASSYGRALEQYF
TGTGCCAGCAGTTACGGTCGAGCTCTCGAGCAGTACTTC
>TRBV30|-|few|TRBJ2-3
CASDWGGTDTQYF
TGTGCCTCGGATTGGGGGGGCACAGATACGCAGTATTTT
>TRBV30|-|few|TRBJ2-7
CAWSLRTDKFTYEQYF
TGTGCCTGGAGCCTTCGGACAGACAAGTTTACCTACGAGCAGTACTTC
>TRBV6-1|TRBD1|-|TRBJ2-7
CASRSYRGSYEQYF
TGTGCCAGCAGATCTTACAGGGGCTCCTACGAGCAGTACTTC
>TRBV7-2|-|few|TRBJ2-1
CASSLSPRSNEQFF
TGTGCCAGCAGCTTATCACCCCGGAGCAATGAGCAGTTCTTC
>TRBV9|-|few|TRBJ2-7
CASSTRDGSSYEQYF
TGTGCCAGCAGCACCCGGGACGGGAGCTCCTACGAGCAGTACTTC
>TRBV29-1|TRBD2|many|TRBJ2-1
CSVSFGTTTYNEQFF
TGCAGCGTCAGCTTCGGGACTACCACCTACAATGAGCAGTTCTTC
>TRBV5-1|TRBD2|-|TRBJ2-1
CASSAGLAGNEQFF
TGCGCCAGCAGCGCTGGACTAGCGGGCAATGAGCAGTTCTTC
>TRBV7-2|TRBD2|few|TRBJ2-1
CASSSGGARNEQFF
TGTGCCAGCAGCTCCGGGGGGGCTCGAAATGAGCAGTTCTTC
>TRBV9|-|few|TRBJ2-2
CASSVASGETGELFF
TGTGCCAGCAGCGTAGCCTCAGGGGAAACCGGGGAGCTGTTTTTT
>TRBV6-1|TRBD1|few|TRBJ2-5
CASSGQGGTQYF
TGTGCCAGCAGCGGACAGGGCGGGACCCAGTACTTC
>TRBV29-1|-|-|TRBJ2-5
CSATGVQETQYF
TGCAGCGCTACAGGTGTCCAAGAGACCCAGTACTTC
>TRBV15|TRBD1|few|TRBJ2-3
CATSDRGGITDTQYF
TGTGCCACCAGCGACAGGGGGGGAATCACAGATACGCAGTATTTT
>TRBV28|TRBD2|few|TRBJ2-7
CASRLGLAVYEQYF
TGTGCCAGCAGGCTAGGACTAGCGGTCTACGAGCAGTACTTC
>TRBV11-2|-|-|TRBJ2-1
CASSLDSQGMGMWDHNEQFF
TGTGCCAGCAGCTTAGATTCACAGGGTATGGGGATGTGGGATCACAATGAGCAGTTCTTC
>TRBV25-1|TRBD1|few|TRBJ2-7
CASSEGDRGEQYF
TGTGCCAGCAGTGAGGGTGACAGGGGCGAGCAGTACTTC
>TRBV28|-|-|TRBJ2-1
CASVLSGQSSYNEQFF
TGTGCCAGCGTCCTCTCAGGGCAGAGCTCCTACAATGAGCAGTTCTTC
>TRBV18|-|few|TRBJ1-2
CASSPPGGGYGYTF
TGTGCCAGCTCACCACCTGGGGGGGGCTATGGCTACACCTTC
>TRBV19|-|-|TRBJ1-5
CASSIWRNQPQHF
TGTGCCAGTAGTATTTGGCGCAATCAGCCCCAGCATTTT
>TRBV11-2|-|many|TRBJ2-3
CASSLDQVGARMQYF
TGTGCCAGCAGCTTAGATCAAGTAGGGGCACGTATGCAGTATTTT
>TRBV2|-|-|TRBJ1-1
CASSGQETVNTEAFF
TGTGCCAGCAGTGGCCAGGAAACGGTGAACACTGAAGCTTTCTTT
>TRBV7-2|TRBD1|-|TRBJ1-5
CASSSRGRGQPQHF
TGTGCCAGCAGCTCCAGGGGGCGCGGTCAGCCCCAGCATTTT
>TRBV28|TRBD1|few|TRBJ2-7
CASSTPGGAGYEQYF
TGTGCCAGCAGTACCCCAGGGGGCGCGGGCTACGAGCAGTACTTC
>TRBV28|TRBD2|few|TRBJ2-7
CASSLIVAGLSYEQYF
TGTGCCAGCAGCCTGATCGTAGCGGGGCTCTCCTACGAGCAGTACTTC
>TRBV28|TRBD2|few|TRBJ2-7
CASSLAGVHEQYF
TGTGCCAGCAGCCTAGCGGGAGTTCACGAGCAGTACTTC
>TRBV6-6|TRBD1|-|TRBJ1-1
CASSYGQGSTEAFF
TGTGCCAGCAGTTACGGACAGGGGTCAACTGAAGCTTTCTTT
>TRBV5-1|-|few|TRBJ2-3
CASSAGGKSGDTQYF
TGCGCCAGCAGCGCCGGAGGAAAGAGTGGAGATACGCAGTATTTT
>TRBV29-1|-|-|TRBJ1-5
CSVGGGWGNDQPQHF
TGCAGCGTTGGAGGGGGTTGGGGAAATGATCAGCCCCAGCATTTT
>TRBV25-1|-|-|TRBJ2-1
CASSESYYNEQFF
TGTGCCAGCAGTGAATCCTACTACAATGAGCAGTTCTTC
>TRBV5-1|-|few|TRBJ1-1
CASSLKLGPNTEAFF
TGCGCCAGCAGCTTGAAGTTGGGGCCGAACACTGAAGCTTTCTTT
>TRBV4-2|TRBD2|-|TRBJ2-7
CASSQGGGRFYEQYF
TGTGCCAGCAGCCAAGGGGGCGGGAGATTCTACGAGCAGTACTTC
>TRBV29-1|-|-|TRBJ2-3
CSARSTDTQYF
TGCAGCGCCCGGTCTACCGATACGCAGTATTTT
>TRBV4-3|-|few|TRBJ2-7
CASSQELTSYEQYF
TGCGCCAGCAGCCAAGAGCTCACATCCTACGAGCAGTACTTC
>TRBV19|-|few|TRBJ1-1
CASSIWADAEAFF
TGTGCCAGTAGTATCTGGGCTGACGCTGAAGCTTTCTTT
>TRBV2|-|-|TRBJ1-2
CAGAGPQAGGYTF
TGTGCCGGAGCCGGGCCCCAGGCGGGGGGCTACACCTTC
>TRBV18|-|-|TRBJ1-5
CASSRGRAASNQPQHF
TGTGCCAGCTCACGGGGGCGGGCGGCGAGCAATCAGCCCCAGCATTTT
>TRBV10-3|TRBD1|few|TRBJ2-5
CAISPGTVGQETQYF
TGTGCCATCAGCCCCGGGACAGTGGGCCAAGAGACCCAGTACTTC
>TRBV28|-|few|TRBJ2-3
CASSSADTQYF
TGTGCCAGCAGTTCGGCAGATACGCAGTATTTT
>TRBV5-6|-|-|TRBJ2-1
CASSYGGLAGNEQFF
TGTGCCAGCAGCTATGGAGGCCTGGCGGGCAATGAGCAGTTCTTC
>TRBV4-3|-|few|TRBJ2-1
CASSQVRNEQFF
TGCGCCAGCAGCCAAGTTCGGAATGAGCAGTTCTTC
>TRBV2|-|few|TRBJ1-1
CASTLLGDNTEAFF
TGTGCCAGCACCCTCCTAGGGGATAACACTGAAGCTTTCTTT
>TRBV21-1|-|-|TRBJ1-4
CASSREVETNEKLFF
TGTGCCAGCAGCAGGGAGGTGGAAACTAATGAAAAACTGTTTTTT
>TRBV5-1|-|-|TRBJ1-4
CASSFRGSRDEKLFF
TGCGCCAGCAGCTTCAGGGGAAGTAGGGATGAAAAACTGTTTTTT
>TRBV18|-|few|TRBJ1-1
CASSPQGAGNTEAFF
TGTGCCAGCTCGCCACAGGGAGCGGGGAACACTGAAGCTTTCTTT
>TRBV6-5|-|few|TRBJ2-3
CASSYSGLPSPDTQYF
TGTGCCAGCAGTTACTCGGGACTCCCGAGCCCAGATACGCAGTATTTT
>TRBV7-3|-|many|TRBJ2-1
CASSPKWGGGTPNEQFF
TGTGCCAGCAGCCCGAAGTGGGGGGGCGGGACCCCCAATGAGCAGTTCTTC
>TRBV7-2|TRBD1|few|TRBJ2-5
CASSWDRGGETQYF
TGTGCCAGCAGCTGGGACAGGGGGGGAGAGACCCAGTACTTC
>TRBV28|TRBD1|few|TRBJ2-2
CASRSVARGRDTGELFF
TGTGCCAGCAGGTCCGTGGCCAGGGGGAGAGACACCGGGGAGCTGTTTTTT
>TRBV10-3|-|few|TRBJ2-5
CAIKTDSQETQYF
TGTGCCATCAAAACCGACAGTCAAGAGACCCAGTACTTC
>TRBV4-2|TRBD1|-|TRBJ1-4
CASSQETGDKQKLFF
TGTGCCAGCAGCCAAGAGACAGGGGATAAACAAAAACTGTTTTTT
>TRBV7-2|TRBD1|-|TRBJ1-2
CASSSQGGAGYGYTF
TGTGCCAGCAGCTCTCAAGGGGGCGCTGGCTATGGCTACACCTTC
>TRBV2|TRBD2|few|TRBJ2-1
CASRAIAGSNEQFF
TGTGCCAGCAGGGCAATAGCGGGAAGTAATGAGCAGTTCTTC
>TRBV5-6|-|-|TRBJ2-1
CASSLTVSGNWNEQFF
TGTGCCAGCAGCTTAACAGTGAGCGGCAATTGGAATGAGCAGTTCTTC
>TRBV29-1|TRBD1|-|TRBJ1-2
CSGTTGTDYGYTF
TGCAGCGGGACTACCGGGACAGACTATGGCTACACCTTC
>TRBV15|TRBD1|-|TRBJ1-2
CATSSDRARGYTF
TGTGCCACCAGCAGCGACAGGGCGCGGGGCTACACCTTC
>TRBV7-2|-|few|TRBJ2-3
CASSLQPGDTQYF
TGTGCCAGCAGCCTTCAACCGGGGGATACGCAGTATTTT